This T cell receptor beta chain was sequenced for a study of blood T cell repertoires in COVID-19. Assay: immunoSEQ multiplex PCR; the TCRdb copy retains only in-frame clones and omits some. The table records fewer than 100,000 clones, roughly 87% of them present only once. The sequenced sample was peripheral blood. This receptor was obtained from a man between 60 and 70 years old with acute or convalescent COVID-19.

The CDR3 loop reads CAGRQNTEAFF. In nucleotides, the CDR3 is TGTGCCGGAAGACAGAACACTGAAGCTTTCTTT. The V gene is TRBV2, the J gene TRBJ1-1; D remains unclear. The CDR3 consists of 11 residues. The germline V and J ends were trimmed by 11 bases and 1 base, with 8 bases remaining between them. Germline V gene data show CDR1 as SNHLY and CDR2 as FYNNEI.